This TCR beta chain derives from a study of cytomegalovirus exposure and HLA in healthy donors. Overall study context: The approximately 120 validation repertoires were reported in a later analysis to have been generated on the same platform as the roughly 720 first-cohort repertoires.

Turning to this clone: Its antigen is unknown.

Libraries were prepared by immunoSEQ multiplex PCR; TCRdb keeps only in-frame clonotypes and omits some of them. The data hold approximately 300,000 clones, with 87% observed a single time. In germline, CDR1 is MNHEY, CDR2 SMNVEV (reference sequence). CDR3 length: 15 amino acids. The ends were cut back, 2 bases at V and 0 bases at J, with 9 bases in the middle. Broader study findings: The investigators catalogued 150 to 200 TCR beta chains as cytomegalovirus-associated. Among the CMV-associated chains, a few were confirmed in vitro as specific for CMV antigens.

The donors were in the roughly 110-subject validation cohort; that cohort was separate from the roughly 700-subject first cohort. The material sequenced was PBMCs. V usage is TRBV27 and J usage is TRBJ2-3, with D possibly TRBD2 on 6 matching bases. This sequence was found in a woman aged 30 to 39 in good health and CMV-seropositive. CDR3 nucleotides: TGTGCCAGCAGTTTACCAGGAGGGAGCACAGATACGCAGTATTTT. Protein: CASSLPGGSTDTQYF.